A selection of T cell receptor beta chains follows, all from one sample in a study of T cell clonotyping in hematopoietic cell transplantation. Method: immunoSEQ multiplex PCR; TCRdb's copy keeps in-frame clones and lacks some. Altogether 25,000 to 35,000 clones are present, roughly 91% being singletons, with the ten largest covering 2% to 2.5%. The specimen was peripheral blood mononuclear cells, collected before stem cell transplant. The receptor set was obtained from a man aged 45 to 65 with acute myeloid leukemia. Some clones in this sample may be carry-over from other donors' samples. The CDR3 runs from the conserved cysteine through the conserved F or W. Each record gives: V gene, J gene, clone size, D gene, CDR3 protein, CDR3 DNA. D genes are given only for firm matches. Some rows have no size entry. The others give once, few or many, or a class for an expanded clone.

v_gene: TRBV28
j_gene: TRBJ1-5
abundance: NA
d_gene: NA
CDR3aa: CASSLPGVRQPQHF
CDR3nt: TGTGCCAGCAGTTTACCGGGGGTGAGACAGCCCCAGCATTTT

v_gene: TRBV5-1
j_gene: TRBJ2-2
abundance: NA
d_gene: NA
CDR3aa: CASKFRGTPDTGELFF
CDR3nt: TGCGCCAGCAAATTTCGCGGGACTCCTGACACCGGGGAGCTGTTTTTT

v_gene: TRBV19
j_gene: TRBJ1-2
abundance: NA
d_gene: NA
CDR3aa: CASSIGGPINYGYTF
CDR3nt: TGTGCCAGTAGTATTGGGGGACCGATTAACTATGGCTACACCTTC

v_gene: TRBV2
j_gene: TRBJ2-2
abundance: NA
d_gene: NA
CDR3aa: CASTGTVNTGELFF
CDR3nt: TGTGCCAGCACTGGGACGGTGAACACCGGGGAGCTGTTTTTT

v_gene: TRBV4-3
j_gene: TRBJ1-5
abundance: NA
d_gene: NA
CDR3aa: CASSQVPENQPQHF
CDR3nt: TGCGCCAGCAGCCAAGTACCGGAGAATCAGCCCCAGCATTTT

v_gene: TRBV5-1
j_gene: TRBJ2-1
abundance: NA
d_gene: TRBD1
CDR3aa: CASSSLPGQIYSYNEQFF
CDR3nt: TGCGCCAGCAGCTCCCTGCCGGGACAGATATACTCCTACAATGAGCAGTTCTTC

v_gene: TRBV20-1
j_gene: TRBJ1-1
abundance: NA
d_gene: NA
CDR3aa: CSASQRGEAFF
CDR3nt: TGCAGTGCTAGCCAACGGGGTGAAGCTTTCTTT

v_gene: TRBV7-3
j_gene: TRBJ1-1
abundance: NA
d_gene: NA
CDR3aa: CASSSGTSTEAFF
CDR3nt: TGTGCCAGCAGCTCCGGGACATCCACTGAAGCTTTCTTT

v_gene: TRBV28
j_gene: TRBJ2-7
abundance: NA
d_gene: TRBD1
CDR3aa: CASSRLGQGWEQYF
CDR3nt: TGTGCCAGCAGTAGGCTTGGACAGGGGTGGGAGCAGTACTTC

v_gene: TRBV28
j_gene: TRBJ2-4
abundance: NA
d_gene: NA
CDR3aa: CASRPTGAKNIQYF
CDR3nt: TGTGCCAGCAGGCCTACCGGAGCCAAAAACATTCAGTACTTC

v_gene: TRBV6-1
j_gene: TRBJ2-2
abundance: few
d_gene: NA
CDR3aa: CASSGSRELFF
CDR3nt: TGTGCCAGCAGTGGGTCCAGGGAGCTGTTTTTT

v_gene: TRBV14
j_gene: TRBJ2-7
abundance: NA
d_gene: TRBD1
CDR3aa: CASSLDRGGTYEQYF
CDR3nt: TGTGCCAGCAGCCTCGACAGGGGAGGAACCTACGAGCAGTACTTC

v_gene: TRBV9
j_gene: TRBJ2-7
abundance: NA
d_gene: TRBD1
CDR3aa: CASSVGGTANYEQYF
CDR3nt: TGTGCCAGCAGCGTAGGGGGGACAGCTAACTACGAGCAGTACTTC

v_gene: TRBV30
j_gene: TRBJ2-4
abundance: NA
d_gene: NA
CDR3aa: CAWNWGRGKNIQYF
CDR3nt: TGTGCCTGGAACTGGGGGCGGGGCAAAAACATTCAGTACTTC

v_gene: TRBV10-3
j_gene: TRBJ1-5
abundance: once
d_gene: NA
CDR3aa: CAISSGLGNQPQHF
CDR3nt: TGTGCCATCAGTAGCGGGTTGGGGAATCAGCCCCAGCATTTT

v_gene: TRBV4-2
j_gene: TRBJ1-4
abundance: NA
d_gene: NA
CDR3aa: CASSQDGGGFATNEKLFF
CDR3nt: TGTGCCAGCAGCCAAGATGGTGGGGGGTTTGCAACTAATGAAAAACTGTTTTTT

v_gene: TRBV7-2
j_gene: TRBJ2-7
abundance: NA
d_gene: TRBD2
CDR3aa: CASSLLLAGDLEQYF
CDR3nt: TGTGCCAGCAGCTTACTTCTAGCGGGGGACCTCGAGCAGTACTTC

v_gene: TRBV28
j_gene: TRBJ1-1
abundance: NA
d_gene: TRBD1
CDR3aa: CASSTAGTGNTEAFF
CDR3nt: TGTGCCAGCAGTACAGCCGGGACAGGGAACACTGAAGCTTTCTTT

v_gene: TRBV30
j_gene: TRBJ1-5
abundance: NA
d_gene: TRBD1
CDR3aa: CAWSVDRGLGNQPQHF
CDR3nt: TGTGCCTGGAGTGTTGACAGGGGGCTCGGCAATCAGCCCCAGCATTTT

v_gene: TRBV2
j_gene: TRBJ2-7
abundance: NA
d_gene: NA
CDR3aa: CASREGEQYF
CDR3nt: TGTGCCAGCAGGGAGGGCGAGCAGTACTTC

v_gene: TRBV7-9
j_gene: TRBJ1-1
abundance: NA
d_gene: TRBD1
CDR3aa: CASSLPPGGRGLESRMAFF
CDR3nt: TGTGCCAGCAGCTTACCACCCGGGGGCAGGGGGCTTGAGAGCAGGATGGCTTTCTTT

v_gene: TRBV7-2
j_gene: TRBJ1-2
abundance: NA
d_gene: TRBD1
CDR3aa: CASSFDRGNRGYTF
CDR3nt: TGTGCCAGCAGCTTCGACAGGGGAAATAGAGGCTACACCTTC

v_gene: TRBV11-2
j_gene: TRBJ1-1
abundance: NA
d_gene: NA
CDR3aa: CASSLELNTEAFF
CDR3nt: TGTGCCAGCAGCCTAGAGTTGAACACTGAAGCTTTCTTT

v_gene: TRBV7-6
j_gene: TRBJ2-2
abundance: NA
d_gene: NA
CDR3aa: CASSPRGTLTGELFF
CDR3nt: TGTGCCAGCAGCCCTCGTGGGACGCTCACCGGGGAGCTGTTTTTT

v_gene: TRBV28
j_gene: TRBJ2-7
abundance: NA
d_gene: TRBD2
CDR3aa: CASTPPSGRTYEQYF
CDR3nt: TGTGCCAGCACCCCCCCCAGCGGGAGGACCTACGAGCAGTACTTC

v_gene: TRBV6-5
j_gene: TRBJ2-7
abundance: NA
d_gene: NA
CDR3aa: CASRSTVESSYEQYF
CDR3nt: TGTGCCAGCAGGTCAACAGTTGAAAGCTCCTACGAGCAGTACTTC

v_gene: TRBV4-1
j_gene: TRBJ2-7
abundance: NA
d_gene: TRBD1
CDR3aa: CASSRGQGDSYEQYF
CDR3nt: TGCGCCAGCAGCCGGGGACAGGGCGACTCCTACGAGCAGTACTTC

v_gene: TRBV4-3
j_gene: TRBJ2-1
abundance: NA
d_gene: TRBD2
CDR3aa: CASSQGLAGVNEQFF
CDR3nt: TGCGCCAGCAGCCAAGGGCTAGCGGGAGTCAATGAGCAGTTCTTC

v_gene: TRBV19
j_gene: TRBJ2-7
abundance: few
d_gene: TRBD1
CDR3aa: CASSISRGYEQYF
CDR3nt: TGTGCCAGTAGTATAAGCAGGGGGTACGAGCAGTACTTC

v_gene: TRBV27
j_gene: TRBJ1-1
abundance: few
d_gene: NA
CDR3aa: CASSPPGLAAFF
CDR3nt: TGTGCCAGCAGTCCTCCGGGACTTGCAGCTTTCTTT

v_gene: TRBV11-3
j_gene: TRBJ2-7
abundance: NA
d_gene: TRBD2
CDR3aa: CASRRTSGNDYEQYF
CDR3nt: TGTGCCAGCAGAAGGACTAGCGGAAACGACTACGAGCAGTACTTC

v_gene: TRBV28
j_gene: TRBJ2-3
abundance: NA
d_gene: NA
CDR3aa: CASSLRDTQYF
CDR3nt: TGTGCCAGCAGTTTGCGTGATACGCAGTATTTT

v_gene: TRBV7-2
j_gene: TRBJ1-1
abundance: NA
d_gene: NA
CDR3aa: CASSLARVFGTEAFF
CDR3nt: TGTGCCAGCAGCTTAGCCAGGGTATTTGGCACTGAAGCTTTCTTT

v_gene: TRBV11-2
j_gene: TRBJ2-2
abundance: NA
d_gene: TRBD2
CDR3aa: CASSLWGGSGINTGELFF
CDR3nt: TGTGCCAGCAGCTTATGGGGCGGGAGCGGCATAAACACCGGGGAGCTGTTTTTT

v_gene: TRBV27
j_gene: TRBJ2-7
abundance: once
d_gene: NA
CDR3aa: CASGGGGYEQYF
CDR3nt: TGTGCCAGCGGGGGCGGGGGCTACGAGCAGTACTTC

v_gene: TRBV10-2
j_gene: TRBJ2-7
abundance: NA
d_gene: NA
CDR3aa: CASSEPGFGGQYF
CDR3nt: TGCGCCAGCAGTGAGCCTGGATTTGGTGGGCAGTACTTC

v_gene: TRBV30
j_gene: TRBJ1-6
abundance: few
d_gene: NA
CDR3aa: CAWKFTGTRTLHF
CDR3nt: TGTGCCTGGAAGTTCACCGGGACCCGGACCCTCCACTTT

v_gene: TRBV11-2
j_gene: TRBJ2-7
abundance: NA
d_gene: NA
CDR3aa: CASSSWTRHLYEQYF
CDR3nt: TGTGCCAGCAGTTCGTGGACTCGCCACCTCTACGAGCAGTACTTC

v_gene: TRBV7-8
j_gene: TRBJ2-7
abundance: NA
d_gene: NA
CDR3aa: CASSLDGPDEQYF
CDR3nt: TGTGCCAGCAGCTTAGATGGACCGGACGAGCAGTACTTC

v_gene: TRBV5-1
j_gene: TRBJ2-7
abundance: NA
d_gene: NA
CDR3aa: CASSLAGKGREQYF
CDR3nt: TGCGCCAGCAGCTTGGCCGGAAAGGGCAGGGAGCAGTACTTC

v_gene: TRBV11-2
j_gene: TRBJ2-7
abundance: NA
d_gene: NA
CDR3aa: CASAGPSYEQYF
CDR3nt: TGTGCCAGTGCTGGACCGTCCTACGAGCAGTACTTC

v_gene: TRBV4-2
j_gene: TRBJ1-5
abundance: few
d_gene: NA
CDR3aa: CASSLRPAGNSNQPQHF
CDR3nt: TGTGCCAGCAGCCTTAGGCCCGCAGGGAATAGCAATCAGCCCCAGCATTTT

v_gene: TRBV9
j_gene: TRBJ2-1
abundance: NA
d_gene: TRBD2
CDR3aa: CASSESGRTFNEQFF
CDR3nt: TGTGCCAGCAGCGAAAGCGGGAGGACCTTCAATGAGCAGTTCTTC

v_gene: TRBV7-2
j_gene: TRBJ2-1
abundance: NA
d_gene: TRBD2
CDR3aa: CASSPGLAIDEQFF
CDR3nt: TGTGCCAGCAGCCCGGGACTAGCAATCGACGAGCAGTTCTTC

v_gene: TRBV7-8
j_gene: TRBJ2-4
abundance: few
d_gene: NA
CDR3aa: CASSLEAGTKNIQYF
CDR3nt: TGTGCCAGCAGCTTAGAAGCAGGGACCAAAAACATTCAGTACTTC

v_gene: TRBV5-6
j_gene: TRBJ2-7
abundance: NA
d_gene: NA
CDR3aa: CASSGRTGLLPYEQYF
CDR3nt: TGTGCCAGCAGCGGGAGGACAGGCCTACTGCCTTACGAGCAGTACTTC

v_gene: TRBV4-2
j_gene: TRBJ2-3
abundance: NA
d_gene: NA
CDR3aa: CASSQDGGEDTQYF
CDR3nt: TGTGCCAGCAGCCAAGATGGTGGAGAAGATACGCAGTATTTT

v_gene: TRBV7-2
j_gene: TRBJ2-3
abundance: NA
d_gene: NA
CDR3aa: CASSQYEGDTQYF
CDR3nt: TGTGCCAGCAGCCAATATGAAGGGGATACGCAGTATTTT

v_gene: TRBV19
j_gene: TRBJ2-7
abundance: NA
d_gene: NA
CDR3aa: CASTPRSSPTRSYEQYF
CDR3nt: TGTGCCAGCACCCCTCGGTCGAGCCCCACTCGATCCTACGAGCAGTACTTC

v_gene: TRBV7-8
j_gene: TRBJ2-7
abundance: NA
d_gene: TRBD2
CDR3aa: CASSWREGPEQYF
CDR3nt: TGTGCCAGCAGCTGGCGGGAGGGCCCCGAGCAGTACTTC

v_gene: TRBV7-2
j_gene: TRBJ2-7
abundance: NA
d_gene: TRBD2
CDR3aa: CASTRGTSGGYEQYF
CDR3nt: TGTGCCAGCACCCGAGGGACTAGCGGGGGATACGAGCAGTACTTC

v_gene: TRBV9
j_gene: TRBJ1-2
abundance: NA
d_gene: NA
CDR3aa: CASSVAGSWDYGYTF
CDR3nt: TGTGCCAGCAGCGTAGCAGGGTCGTGGGACTATGGCTACACCTTC

v_gene: TRBV27
j_gene: TRBJ2-3
abundance: NA
d_gene: TRBD2
CDR3aa: CASLRSPLAGGPGTDTQYF
CDR3nt: TGTGCCAGCCTAAGATCCCCGCTAGCGGGAGGGCCGGGCACAGATACGCAGTATTTT

v_gene: TRBV10-3
j_gene: TRBJ1-1
abundance: NA
d_gene: TRBD1
CDR3aa: CAIKPGGEITEAFF
CDR3nt: TGTGCCATCAAGCCAGGGGGCGAGATCACTGAAGCTTTCTTT

v_gene: TRBV5-1
j_gene: TRBJ1-1
abundance: NA
d_gene: TRBD1
CDR3aa: CASSWGDRENTEAFF
CDR3nt: TGCGCCAGCAGCTGGGGGGACAGAGAGAACACTGAAGCTTTCTTT